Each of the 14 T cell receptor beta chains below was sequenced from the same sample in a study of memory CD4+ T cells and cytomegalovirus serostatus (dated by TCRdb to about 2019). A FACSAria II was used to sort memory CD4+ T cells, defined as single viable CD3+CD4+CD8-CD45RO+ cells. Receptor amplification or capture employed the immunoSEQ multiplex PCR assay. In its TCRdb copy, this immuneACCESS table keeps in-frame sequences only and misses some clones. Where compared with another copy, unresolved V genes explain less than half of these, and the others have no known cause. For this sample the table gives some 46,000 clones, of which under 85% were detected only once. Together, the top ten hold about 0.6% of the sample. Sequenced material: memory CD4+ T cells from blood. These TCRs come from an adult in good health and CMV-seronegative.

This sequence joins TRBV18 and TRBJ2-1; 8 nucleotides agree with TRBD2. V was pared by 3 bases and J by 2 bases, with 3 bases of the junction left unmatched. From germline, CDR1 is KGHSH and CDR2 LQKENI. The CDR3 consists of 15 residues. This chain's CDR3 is CASSPSGGPYNEQFF. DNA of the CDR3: TGTGCCAGCTCACCCAGCGGGGGCCCCTACAATGAGCAGTTCTTC.

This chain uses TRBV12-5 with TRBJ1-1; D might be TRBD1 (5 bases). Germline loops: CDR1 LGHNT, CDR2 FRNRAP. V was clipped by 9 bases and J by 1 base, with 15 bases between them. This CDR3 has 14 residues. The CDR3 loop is CASQLGLPNTEAFF. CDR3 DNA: TGTGCTAGCCAGTTGGGACTACCGAACACTGAAGCTTTCTTT.

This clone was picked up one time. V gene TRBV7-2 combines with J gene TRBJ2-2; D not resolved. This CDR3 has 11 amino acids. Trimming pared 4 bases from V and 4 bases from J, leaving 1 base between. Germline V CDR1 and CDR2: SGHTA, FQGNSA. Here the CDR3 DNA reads TGTGCCAGCAGCTCCACCGGGGAGCTGTTTTTT. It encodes CASSSTGELFF.

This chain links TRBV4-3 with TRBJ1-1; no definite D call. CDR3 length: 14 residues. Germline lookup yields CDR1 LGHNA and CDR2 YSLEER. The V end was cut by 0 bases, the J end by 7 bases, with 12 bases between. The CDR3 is CASSQDVGRDEAFF. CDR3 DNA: TGCGCCAGCAGCCAAGATGTGGGTAGGGATGAAGCTTTCTTT.

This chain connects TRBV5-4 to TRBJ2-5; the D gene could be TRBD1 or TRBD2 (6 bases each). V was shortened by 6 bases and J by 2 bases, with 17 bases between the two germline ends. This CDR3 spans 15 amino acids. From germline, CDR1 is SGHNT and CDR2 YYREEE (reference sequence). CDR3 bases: TGTGCCAGCATTCCTGACGGGGGCCAACAAGAGACCCAGTACTTC. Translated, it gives CASIPDGGQQETQYF. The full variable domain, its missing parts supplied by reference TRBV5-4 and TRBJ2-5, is ETGVTQSPTHLIKTRGQQVTLRCSSQSGHNTVSWYQQALGQGPQFIFQYYREEENGRGNFPPRFSGLQFPNYSSELNVNALELDDSALYLCASIPDGGQQETQYFGPGTRLLVL.

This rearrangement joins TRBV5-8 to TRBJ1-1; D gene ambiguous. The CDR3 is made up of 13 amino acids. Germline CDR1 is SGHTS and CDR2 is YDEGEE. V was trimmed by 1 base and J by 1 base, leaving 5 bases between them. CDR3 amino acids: CASSLSANTEAFF. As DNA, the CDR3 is TGTGCCAGCAGCTTGTCAGCGAACACTGAAGCTTTCTTT. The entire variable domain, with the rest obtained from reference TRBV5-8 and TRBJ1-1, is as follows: EAGVTQSPTHLIKTRGQQATLRCSPISGHTSVYWYQQALGLGLQFLLWYDEGEERNRGNFPPRFSGRQFPNYSSELNVNALELEDSALYLCASSLSANTEAFFGQGTRLTVV.

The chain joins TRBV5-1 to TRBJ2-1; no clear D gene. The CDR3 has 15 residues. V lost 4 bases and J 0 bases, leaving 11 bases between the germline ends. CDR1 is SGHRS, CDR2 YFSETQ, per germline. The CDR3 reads CASSPSVSSYNEQFF. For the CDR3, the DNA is TGCGCCAGCAGCCCTTCGGTTAGCTCCTACAATGAGCAGTTCTTC. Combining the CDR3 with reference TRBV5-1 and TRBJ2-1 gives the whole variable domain KAGVTQTPRYLIKTRGQQVTLSCSPISGHRSVSWYQQTPGQGLQFLFEYFSETQRNKGNFPGRFSGRQFSNSRSEMNVSTLELGDSALYLCASSPSVSSYNEQFFGPGTRLTVL.

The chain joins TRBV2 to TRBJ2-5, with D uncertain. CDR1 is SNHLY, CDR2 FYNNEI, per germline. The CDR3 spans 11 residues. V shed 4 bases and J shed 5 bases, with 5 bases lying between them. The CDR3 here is CASSVKETQYF. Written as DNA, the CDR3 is TGTGCCAGCAGTGTAAAGGAGACCCAGTACTTC.

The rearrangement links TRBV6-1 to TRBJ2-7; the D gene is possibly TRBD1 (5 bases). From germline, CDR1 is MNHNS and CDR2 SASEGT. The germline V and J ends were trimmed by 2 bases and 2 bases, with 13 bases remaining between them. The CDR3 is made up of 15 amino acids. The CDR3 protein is CASSESAGLAYEQYF. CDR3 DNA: TGTGCCAGCAGTGAAAGTGCAGGGTTGGCCTACGAGCAGTACTTC.

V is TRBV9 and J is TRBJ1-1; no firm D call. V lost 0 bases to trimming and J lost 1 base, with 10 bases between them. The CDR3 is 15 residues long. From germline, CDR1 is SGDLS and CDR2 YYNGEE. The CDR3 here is CASSVVSQRNTEAFF. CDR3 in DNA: TGTGCCAGCAGCGTAGTAAGCCAGAGGAACACTGAAGCTTTCTTT. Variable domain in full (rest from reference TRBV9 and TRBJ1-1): DSGVTQTPKHLITATGQRVTLRCSPRSGDLSVYWYQQSLDQGLQFLIQYYNGEERAKGNILERFSAQQFPDLHSELNLSSLELGDSALYFCASSVVSQRNTEAFFGQGTRLTVV.

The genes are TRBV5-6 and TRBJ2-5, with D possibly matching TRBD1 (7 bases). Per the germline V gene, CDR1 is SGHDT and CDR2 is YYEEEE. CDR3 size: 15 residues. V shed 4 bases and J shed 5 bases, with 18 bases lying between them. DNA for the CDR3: TGTGCCAGCAGCCCCAGGGGGGTGCGTGGGGAGACCCAGTACTTC. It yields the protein CASSPRGVRGETQYF.

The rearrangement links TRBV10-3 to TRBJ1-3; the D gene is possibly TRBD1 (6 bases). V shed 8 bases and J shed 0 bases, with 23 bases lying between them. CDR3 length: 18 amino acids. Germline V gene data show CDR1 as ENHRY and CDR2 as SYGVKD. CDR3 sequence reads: CAIYVEGGRSLSGNTIYF. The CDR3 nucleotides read TGTGCCATCTACGTCGAGGGGGGGAGAAGCCTCTCTGGAAACACCATATATTTT.

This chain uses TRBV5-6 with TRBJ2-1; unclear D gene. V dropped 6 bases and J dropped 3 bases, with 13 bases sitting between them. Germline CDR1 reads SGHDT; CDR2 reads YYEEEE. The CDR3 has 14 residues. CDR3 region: CASTPGLFYNEQFF. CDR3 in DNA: TGTGCCAGCACCCCCGGATTATTCTACAATGAGCAGTTCTTC. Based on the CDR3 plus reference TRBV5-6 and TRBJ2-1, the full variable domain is DAGVTQSPTHLIKTRGQQVTLRCSPKSGHDTVSWYQQALGQGPQFIFQYYEEEERQRGNFPDRFSGHQFPNYSSELNVNALLLGDSALYLCASTPGLFYNEQFFGPGTRLTVL.

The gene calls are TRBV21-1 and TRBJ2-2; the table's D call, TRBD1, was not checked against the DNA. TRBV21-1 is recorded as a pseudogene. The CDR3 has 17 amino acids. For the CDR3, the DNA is TGTGCCAGCAGCAAAGCCCCAGGGTCGTATTGCACCGGGGAGCTGTTTTTT. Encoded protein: CASSKAPGSYCTGELFF.